The rows below give T cell receptor beta chains drawn from one sample of a study of monozygotic twins with inflammatory bowel disease. TCRdb reprocessed the 5' RACE reads; each CDR3 protein has one entry and no DNA is given. In total, the table holds over 100,000 distinct CDR3 sequences. What was sequenced was blood. The receptors stem from a human donor with ulcerative colitis or Crohn's disease, or a healthy co-twin of an affected twin (not recorded which). CDR3s include the opening cysteine and the closing phenylalanine or tryptophan. The size entry is marked missing in some rows and otherwise reads once, few, many or a size class.

j_call v_call clone_size cdr3_aa
TRBJ2-7 TRBV5-1 . CASSLEAGDVYEQYF
TRBJ2-7 TRBV29-1 . CSVGLAASYEQYF
TRBJ1-3 TRBV6-5 . CASSLAGSGNTIYF
TRBJ2-1 TRBV7-2 . CASSFEGGQFF
TRBJ2-1 TRBV7-9 . CASSLDRGSEQFF
TRBJ2-1 TRBV7-9 . CASSYTLGGGAYNEQFF
TRBJ1-2 TRBV7-2 . CASSLEGQGYYGYTF
TRBJ1-6 TRBV6-2/TRBV6-3 medium-sized CASIDHRTGNSPLHF
TRBJ2-7 TRBV4-2 . CASSQDLGLLYEQYF
TRBJ2-1 TRBV3-1 . CASSNSDRNNEQFF
TRBJ2-1 TRBV5-1 . CASSHALGDSKNEQFF
TRBJ1-5 TRBV18 . CASSQFRGRHQPQHF
TRBJ2-7 TRBV4-1 . CASSQRRQGVRHEQYF
TRBJ2-1 TRBV12-3/TRBV12-4 . CASSFPPSVGVEEQFF
TRBJ2-1 TRBV27 . CASSRGVGSYNEQFF
TRBJ2-1 TRBV19 . CASSTLEAGGRFF
TRBJ2-7 TRBV6-2/TRBV6-3 . CASSYPWDSSYEQYF
TRBJ2-7 TRBV20-1 . CSARNAVAGGSYEQYF
TRBJ1-2 TRBV27 . CASSLGGQPYGYTF
TRBJ2-7 TRBV5-1 . CASSLRGQGRDEQYF
TRBJ2-2 TRBV7-3 . CASSLWGGSPNTGELFF
TRBJ2-6 TRBV20-1 . CSAREDRSGANVLTF
TRBJ2-5 TRBV29-1 . CSVLGQGRVSETQYF
TRBJ2-3 TRBV5-5 . CASSLESAVDTQYF
TRBJ1-5 TRBV10-3 . CAISDLAQGGIGNQPQHF
TRBJ2-3 TRBV5-1 . CACSWGGTDTQYF
TRBJ2-7 TRBV12-3/TRBV12-4 . CASSLDSILAGGVNEQYF
TRBJ1-2 TRBV19 . CASRPAGQLDGYTF
TRBJ1-1 TRBV5-1 . CASSLAPGRGTEAFF
TRBJ2-3 TRBV20-1 . CSAPGLAGIKDTQYF
TRBJ2-1 TRBV5-1 . CASALGLADTNEQFF
TRBJ1-5 TRBV7-8 . CASSFWGRTYSNQPQHF
TRBJ1-1 TRBV28 . CASRPPGYMNTEAFF
TRBJ2-3 TRBV7-9 . CASSSLGSTDTQYF
TRBJ2-5 TRBV20-1 . CSAPQGSEETQYF
TRBJ2-2 TRBV4-3 . CASSLRTSGFTNTGELFF
TRBJ2-1 TRBV20-1 . CSAKQRYQYSYNEQFF
TRBJ2-1 TRBV18 . CASSPPARVYNEQFF
TRBJ1-1 TRBV10-3 . CAIKAARVTGPEAFF
TRBJ2-1 TRBV20-1 . CSAKDLAGDYNEQFF
TRBJ1-2 TRBV5-1 . CASSLDYYGYTF
TRBJ2-3 TRBV12-3/TRBV12-4 . CASSRTGWADTQYF
TRBJ2-3 TRBV20-1 . CSAVAGRGTDTQYF
TRBJ1-5 TRBV24-1 . CATQQGAQQPQHF
TRBJ2-3 TRBV9 . CASSPGPGDTQYF
TRBJ2-3 TRBV24-1 . CATSDPTGSSGRAKDTQYF
TRBJ2-1 TRBV7-2 . CASSLGLAGGPQFF
TRBJ1-6 TRBV2 . CASSGGDPLHF
TRBJ2-7 TRBV10-3 . CATEQGRFDLSYEQYF
TRBJ1-3 TRBV9 . CASSPGEEGDNAPIYF
TRBJ2-2 TRBV4-2 . CASRQTSGRSGELFF
TRBJ1-5 TRBV4-3 . CASSQTGEANQPQHF
TRBJ2-3 TRBV13 . CASSSDSVRTDTQYF
TRBJ2-1 TRBV21-1 . CASSKGDWRYNEQFF
TRBJ2-7 TRBV7-3 . CASSLTGGGEQYF
TRBJ2-6 TRBV5-1 . CASSPADRGLSGANVLTF
TRBJ1-2 TRBV7-3 . CASSLTAGAYGYTF
TRBJ2-5 TRBV7-9 . CASSFQSQETQYF